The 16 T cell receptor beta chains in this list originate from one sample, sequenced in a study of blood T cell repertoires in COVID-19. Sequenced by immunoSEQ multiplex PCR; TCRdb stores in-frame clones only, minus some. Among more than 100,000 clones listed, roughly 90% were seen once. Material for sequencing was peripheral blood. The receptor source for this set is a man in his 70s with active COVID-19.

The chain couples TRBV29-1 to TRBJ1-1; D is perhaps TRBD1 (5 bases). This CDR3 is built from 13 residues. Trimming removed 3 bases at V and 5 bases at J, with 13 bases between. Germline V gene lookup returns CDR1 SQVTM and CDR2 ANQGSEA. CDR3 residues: CSVDGGVVTEAFF. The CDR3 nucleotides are TGCAGCGTTGACGGGGGAGTGGTGACTGAAGCTTTCTTT.

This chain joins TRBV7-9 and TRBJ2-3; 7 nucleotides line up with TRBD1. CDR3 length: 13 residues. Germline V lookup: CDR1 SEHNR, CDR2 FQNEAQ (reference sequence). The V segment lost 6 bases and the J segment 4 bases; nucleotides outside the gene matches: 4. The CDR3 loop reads CASRTGRADTQYF. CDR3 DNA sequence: TGTGCCAGCAGGACAGGGCGGGCAGATACGCAGTATTTT.

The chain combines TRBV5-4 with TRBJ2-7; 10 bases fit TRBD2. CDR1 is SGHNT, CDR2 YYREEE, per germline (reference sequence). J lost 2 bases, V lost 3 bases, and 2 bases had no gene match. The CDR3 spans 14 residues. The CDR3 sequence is CASSSGLAAYEQYF. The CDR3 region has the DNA TGTGCCAGCAGCTCCGGACTAGCGGCCTACGAGCAGTACTTC.

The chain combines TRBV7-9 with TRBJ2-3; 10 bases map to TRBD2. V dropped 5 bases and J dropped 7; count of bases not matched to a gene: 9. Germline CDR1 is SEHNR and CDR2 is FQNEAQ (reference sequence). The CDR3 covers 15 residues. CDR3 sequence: CASSGSGRAGNTQYF. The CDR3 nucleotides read TGTGCCAGCAGCGGAAGCGGGAGGGCCGGGAATACGCAGTATTTT. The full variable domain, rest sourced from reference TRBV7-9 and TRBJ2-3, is DTGVSQNPRHKITKRGQNVTFRCDPISEHNRLYWYRQTLGQGPEFLTYFQNEAQLEKSRLLSDRFSAERPKGSFSTLEIQRTEQGDSAMYLCASSGSGRAGNTQYFGPGTRLTVL.

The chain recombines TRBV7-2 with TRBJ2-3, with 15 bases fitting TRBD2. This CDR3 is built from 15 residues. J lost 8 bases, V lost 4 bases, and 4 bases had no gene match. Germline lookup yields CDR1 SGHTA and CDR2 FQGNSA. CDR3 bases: TGTGCCAGCAGCTGGGGACTAGCGGGAGGTGGTACGCAGTATTTT. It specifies CASSWGLAGGGTQYF.

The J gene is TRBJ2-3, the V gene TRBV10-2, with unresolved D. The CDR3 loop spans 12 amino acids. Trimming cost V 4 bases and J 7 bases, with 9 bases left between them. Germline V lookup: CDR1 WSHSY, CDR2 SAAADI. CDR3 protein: CASSVETNTQYF. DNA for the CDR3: TGCGCCAGCAGTGTTGAGACAAATACGCAGTATTTT.

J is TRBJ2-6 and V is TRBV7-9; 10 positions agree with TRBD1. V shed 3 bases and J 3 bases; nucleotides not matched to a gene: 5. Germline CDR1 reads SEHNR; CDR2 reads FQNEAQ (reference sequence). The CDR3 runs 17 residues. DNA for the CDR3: TGTGCCAGCAGCTTGACAGGGGGCGCGATTGGGGCCAACGTCCTGACTTTC. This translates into CASSLTGGAIGANVLTF.

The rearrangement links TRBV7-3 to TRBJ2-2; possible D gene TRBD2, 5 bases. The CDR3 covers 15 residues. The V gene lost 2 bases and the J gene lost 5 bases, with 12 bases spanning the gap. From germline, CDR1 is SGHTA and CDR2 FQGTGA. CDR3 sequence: CASSLGTGWTGELFF. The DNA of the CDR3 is TGTGCCAGCAGCTTAGGCACGGGGTGGACCGGGGAGCTGTTTTTT.

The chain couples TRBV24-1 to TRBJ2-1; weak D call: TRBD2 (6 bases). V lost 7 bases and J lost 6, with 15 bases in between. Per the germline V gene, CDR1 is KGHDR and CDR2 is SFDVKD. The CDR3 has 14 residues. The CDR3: CATRGGGRGNEQFF. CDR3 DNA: TGTGCCACCAGGGGGGGTGGGAGAGGCAATGAGCAGTTCTTC.

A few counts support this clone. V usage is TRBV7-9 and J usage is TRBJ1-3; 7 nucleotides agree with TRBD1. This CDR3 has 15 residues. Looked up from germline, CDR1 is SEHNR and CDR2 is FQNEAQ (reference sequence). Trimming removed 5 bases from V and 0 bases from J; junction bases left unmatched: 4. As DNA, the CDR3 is TGTGCCAGCAGCCTAGACAGGGACTCTGGAAACACCATATATTTT. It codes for CASSLDRDSGNTIYF.

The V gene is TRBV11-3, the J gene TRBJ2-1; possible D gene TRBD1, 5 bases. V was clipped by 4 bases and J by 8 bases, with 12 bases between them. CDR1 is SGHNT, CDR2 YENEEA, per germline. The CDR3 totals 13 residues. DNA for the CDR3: TGTGCCAGCAGCTGGGGCGAGGAACATGAGCAGTTCTTC. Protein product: CASSWGEEHEQFF.

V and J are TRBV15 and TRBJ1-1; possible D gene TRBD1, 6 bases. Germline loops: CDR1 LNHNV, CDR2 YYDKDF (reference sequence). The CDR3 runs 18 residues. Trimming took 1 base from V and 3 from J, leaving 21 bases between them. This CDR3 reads CATSRGSGGTTRDTEAFF. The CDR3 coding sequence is TGTGCCACCAGCAGAGGTTCTGGTGGGACAACTAGGGACACTGAAGCTTTCTTT. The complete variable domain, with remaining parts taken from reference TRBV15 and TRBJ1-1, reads DAMVIQNPRYQVTQFGKPVTLSCSQTLNHNVMYWYQQKSSQAPKLLFHYYDKDFNNEADTPDNFQSRRPNTSFCFLDIRSPGLGDTAMYLCATSRGSGGTTRDTEAFFGQGTRLTVV.

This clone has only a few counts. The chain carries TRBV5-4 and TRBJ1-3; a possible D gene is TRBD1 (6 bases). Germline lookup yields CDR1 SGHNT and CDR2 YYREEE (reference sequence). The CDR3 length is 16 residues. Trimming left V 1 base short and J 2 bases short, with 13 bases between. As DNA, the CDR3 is TGTGCCAGCAGCTTGCCCTCCCAGGGGACTGGAAACACCATATATTTT. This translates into CASSLPSQGTGNTIYF.

In DNA form, the CDR3 reads TGCGCCAGCAGCCACTCCCCGGGGGGGGGTACCTACGAGCAGTACTTC. Translation gives CASSHSPGGGTYEQYF. The rearrangement uses TRBV4-1 and TRBJ2-7; 8 bases are a match to TRBD2. The CDR3 is 16 residues long. J gave up 2 bases and V 3 bases, and 9 bases lay outside the gene matches. Germline loops: CDR1 MGHRA, CDR2 YSYEKL.

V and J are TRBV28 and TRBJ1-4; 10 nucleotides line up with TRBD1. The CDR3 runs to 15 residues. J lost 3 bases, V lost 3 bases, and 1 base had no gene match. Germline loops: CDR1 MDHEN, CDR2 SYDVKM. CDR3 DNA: TGTGCCAGCAGTTTGGGGACAGGGGCTAATGAAAAACTGTTTTTT. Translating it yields CASSLGTGANEKLFF.

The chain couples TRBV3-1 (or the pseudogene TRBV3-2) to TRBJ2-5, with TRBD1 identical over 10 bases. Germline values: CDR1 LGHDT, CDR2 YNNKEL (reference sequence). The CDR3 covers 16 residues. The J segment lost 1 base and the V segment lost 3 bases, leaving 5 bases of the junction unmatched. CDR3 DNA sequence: TGTGCCAGCAGCCAGGGGGGACAGGGGACCCAAGAGACCCAGTACTTC. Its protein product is CASSQGGQGTQETQYF.